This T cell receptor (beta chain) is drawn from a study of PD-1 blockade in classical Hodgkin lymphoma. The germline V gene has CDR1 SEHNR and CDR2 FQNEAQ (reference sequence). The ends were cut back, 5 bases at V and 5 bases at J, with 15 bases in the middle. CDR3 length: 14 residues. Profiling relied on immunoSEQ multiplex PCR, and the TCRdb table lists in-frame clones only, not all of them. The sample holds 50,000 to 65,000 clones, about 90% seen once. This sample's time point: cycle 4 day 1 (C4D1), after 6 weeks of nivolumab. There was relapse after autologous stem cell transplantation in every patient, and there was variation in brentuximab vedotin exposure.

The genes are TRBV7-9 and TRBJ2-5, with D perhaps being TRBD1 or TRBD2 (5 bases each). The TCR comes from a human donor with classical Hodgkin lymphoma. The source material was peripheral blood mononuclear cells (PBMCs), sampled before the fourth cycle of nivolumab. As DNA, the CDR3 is TGTGCCAGCAGCCCTCGGGACGTGGGGGAGACCCAGTACTTC. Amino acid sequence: CASSPRDVGETQYF.